A single sample is the source of the 32 T cell receptor beta chains below, sequenced in a study of T cells after yellow fever vaccination. TCRdb analysed the 5' RACE reads with MiXCR anew, one entry per CDR3 protein. This sample has about 340,000 distinct CDR3 sequences, with approximately 4.2% found just once. Source: PBMCs, taken 5 days after the yellow fever booster vaccination. The receptors originated from a man younger than 35 who received the YFV17D yellow fever vaccine.

This clonotype has just a few counts. Written as DNA, the CDR3 is TGTGCCAGCAGTGTCGGGGTTACCGAACCTGAGACCCAGTACTTC. Amino acids: CASSVGVTEPETQYF. This chain uses TRBV12-3 or TRBV12-4 with TRBJ2-5, with a possible D match to TRBD2 (5 bases). V lost 5 bases and J lost 5, with 18 bases in between. The CDR3 has 15 residues.

The table lists this clonotype with many counts. The chain has TRBV7-2 and TRBJ2-1; D gene unclear. In germline, CDR1 is SGHTA, CDR2 FQGNSA. The ends were cut back, 2 bases at V and 8 bases at J, with 13 bases in the middle. This CDR3 comprises 14 residues. The CDR3 spells CASSLMQASDEQFF. In nucleotides, the CDR3 is TGTGCCAGCAGCTTAATGCAGGCCTCTGATGAGCAGTTCTTC. The whole variable domain, filled in from reference TRBV7-2 and TRBJ2-1, reads GAGVSQSPSNKVTEKGKDVELRCDPISGHTALYWYRQSLGQGLEFLIYFQGNSAPDKSGLPSDRFSAERTGGSVSTLTIQRTQQEDSAVYLCASSLMQASDEQFFGPGTRLTVL.

This chain links TRBV4-1 with TRBJ1-2, with D hard to call. This CDR3 contains 16 residues. V gave up 4 bases and J gave up 0 bases, with 15 bases separating them. Germline assignment: CDR1 MGHRA and CDR2 YSYEKL. The CDR3 DNA reads TGCGCCAGCAGCCCGTCGCTGCCGGGAGCTAACTATGGCTACACCTTC. This codes for CASSPSLPGANYGYTF.

The rearrangement uses TRBV20-1 and TRBJ2-3, with 10 bases identical to TRBD2. Germline trimming cut 1 base from V and 5 bases from J; bases unmatched to any gene: 3. The CDR3 sequence is 14 residues long. Germline V CDR1 and CDR2: DFQATT, SNEGSKA (reference sequence). CDR3 loop: CSARVASGGDTQYF. The CDR3, as DNA: TGCAGTGCTAGAGTGGCTAGCGGGGGAGATACGCAGTATTTT.

This clonotype was seen many times. The chain combines TRBV2 with TRBJ1-5; TRBD1 matches 7 bases. Losses at the gene ends were 5 bases for V and 5 bases for J; bases not matched to a gene: 9. Germline V lookup: CDR1 SNHLY, CDR2 FYNNEI. The CDR3 contains 15 residues. CDR3 coding DNA: TGTGCCAGCAGTAGGGAACAGGGGCCCGATCAGCCCCAGCATTTT. Translation: CASSREQGPDQPQHF.

This clonotype was found many times. The chain is built from TRBV15 and TRBJ2-5; tentative D call: TRBD1 (5 bases). The CDR3 runs to 12 residues. Germline V gives CDR1 LNHNV, CDR2 YYDKDF (reference sequence). V lost 7 bases and J 5 bases, leaving 11 bases between the germline ends. The chain's CDR3 is CATKDNVETQYF. CDR3 in DNA: TGTGCCACCAAGGACAACGTGGAGACCCAGTACTTC. The full variable domain, completed using reference TRBV15 and TRBJ2-5, is DAMVIQNPRYQVTQFGKPVTLSCSQTLNHNVMYWYQQKSSQAPKLLFHYYDKDFNNEADTPDNFQSRRPNTSFCFLDIRSPGLGDTAMYLCATKDNVETQYFGPGTRLLVL.

This clonotype was seen a few times. V usage is TRBV9 and J usage is TRBJ1-2, with TRBD1 matching over 7 bases. In germline, CDR1 is SGDLS, CDR2 YYNGEE. V dropped 2 bases and J dropped 2; count of bases not matched to a gene: 3. The length of the CDR3 is 14 residues. The CDR3 spells CASSVDRANYGYTF. Here the CDR3 DNA reads TGTGCCAGCAGCGTTGACAGGGCCAACTATGGCTACACCTTC.

CDR3 DNA: TGTGCCATCAGTGAGGGACGGCGGGGGGCGGTCAATGAGCAGTTCTTC. This sequence encodes CAISEGRRGAVNEQFF. The rearrangement links TRBV10-3 to TRBJ2-1; TRBD2 agrees at 8 bases. The germline CDR1 and CDR2 sequences are ENHRY and SYGVKD. CDR3 size: 16 residues. With 2 bases clipped from V and 6 bases from J, the junction kept 9 bases outside the gene matches.

The gene calls are TRBV20-1 and TRBJ2-1; 8 bases fit TRBD2. Germline CDR1 reads DFQATT; CDR2 reads SNEGSKA (reference sequence). The CDR3 spans 14 residues. V shed 1 base and J 5 bases; nucleotides not matched to a gene: 4. The CDR3 DNA reads TGCAGTGCTAGAGGGGATAGCGGGGACAATGAGCAGTTCTTC. Translating it yields CSARGDSGDNEQFF.

This clonotype was picked up a small number of times. J is TRBJ2-7 and V is TRBV30; TRBD1 agrees at 7 bases. The V gene end was trimmed by 1 base and the J gene end by 3 bases; junction bases not matched to a gene: 15. Per germline, CDR1 GTSNPN and CDR2 SVGIG (reference sequence). The CDR3 length is 17 residues. CDR3 sequence: CAWSANRGRSYLYEQYF. CDR3 DNA: TGTGCCTGGAGTGCAAACAGGGGAAGGTCTTATCTCTACGAGCAGTACTTC.

This clonotype has a handful of counts. This chain uses TRBV24-1 with TRBJ2-1; TRBD1 agrees at 10 bases. Germline V gene lookup returns CDR1 KGHDR and CDR2 SFDVKD. CDR3 length: 16 amino acids. Germline trimming cut 3 bases from V and 5 bases from J; bases unmatched to any gene: 6. The CDR3 DNA reads TGTGCCACCAGTGATGTGGGGGGACAGGGGCACAATGAGCAGTTCTTC. Translating it yields CATSDVGGQGHNEQFF.

This sequence joins TRBV29-1 and TRBJ1-3; D is perhaps TRBD1 (6 bases). This CDR3 region has 15 residues. The germline CDR1 and CDR2 sequences are SQVTM and ANQGSEA. V lost 2 bases, J lost 0 bases, and 11 bases lay in between. The CDR3, as DNA: TGCAGCGTTGAAACAGCCAGGGGCTCTGGAAACACCATATATTTT. Translating gives CSVETARGSGNTIYF.

The sample holds many counts of this clonotype. The chain is built from TRBV4-1 and TRBJ1-6; D is possibly TRBD1 (5 bases). CDR1 and CDR2 from the germline V gene are MGHRA and YSYEKL. Trimming took off 4 bases at V and 10 bases at J, with 20 bases between the two ends. The CDR3 contains 16 residues. CDR3: CASSLILSRVASPLHF. In nucleotides, the CDR3 is TGCGCCAGCAGCCTGATCCTTTCCAGGGTGGCCTCACCCCTCCACTTT.

The chain has TRBV29-1 and TRBJ2-5, with TRBD1 matching over 8 bases. The V gene end was trimmed by 5 bases and the J gene end by 5 bases; junction bases not matched to a gene: 7. The CDR3 runs 13 residues. Per the germline V gene, CDR1 is SQVTM and CDR2 is ANQGSEA. The DNA of the CDR3 is TGCAGCGTTTCAGGACAGGGATGGGAGACCCAGTACTTC. It is translated as CSVSGQGWETQYF.

The genes are TRBV5-1 and TRBJ1-5; 11 bases are a match to TRBD1. This CDR3 contains 17 residues. Germline V CDR1 and CDR2: SGHRS, YFSETQ. V lost 0 bases to trimming and J lost 5 bases; unmatched junction nucleotides: 7. For the CDR3, the DNA is TGCGCCAGCAGCTTGGCCAGGGGGGGACAGGGGGATCAGCCCCAGCATTTT. Protein product: CASSLARGGQGDQPQHF.

V gene TRBV6-5 combines with J gene TRBJ2-1; the D is unclear. In germline, CDR1 is MNHEY, CDR2 SVGAGI. There are 13 residues in the CDR3. Between the trimmed V and J ends, which lost 5 bases and 7 bases, there was a span of 12 bases. The CDR3 region has the DNA TGTGCCAGCAGTACGGAGACTGGGAATGAGCAGTTCTTC. Protein: CASSTETGNEQFF.

A note on this clonotype: A much larger clone is a single base away; this may be a read error. The rearrangement links TRBV30 to TRBJ2-7, with TRBD1 as a possible D gene (6 bases). The V end lost 3 bases, the J end lost 6 bases, and 21 bases lay between the germline ends. The CDR3 has 15 amino acids. Germline V CDR1 and CDR2: GTSNPN, SVGIG (reference sequence). This CDR3 reads CAWRFYRAPSCEQYF. The CDR3 region has the DNA TGTGCCTGGAGATTCTACAGGGCACCAAGCTGCGAGCAGTACTTC.

This clonotype appeared a few times. The chain joins TRBV6-2 or TRBV6-3 to TRBJ1-1; D ambiguous. The CDR3 spans 12 residues. The V gene's germline CDR1 is MNHEY and CDR2 SVGEGT. V lost 3 bases, J lost 6 bases, and 8 bases lay in between. In DNA, the CDR3 is TGTGCCAGCAGTTATTTCTGGGCTGAAGCTTTCTTT. Translating gives CASSYFWAEAFF.

This clonotype was observed many times. The CDR3 loop is CASSQEVGPSNEKLFF. The CDR3 DNA follows: TGTGCCAGCAGCCAAGAAGTGGGACCATCTAATGAAAAACTGTTTTTT. This chain connects TRBV3-1 to TRBJ1-4; possibly TRBD1 for D (5 bases). CDR1 LGHDT and CDR2 YNNKEL come from the germline V gene (reference sequence). The CDR3 runs 16 residues. V lost 0 bases and J lost 3, with 11 bases in between.

The chain recombines TRBV6-5 with TRBJ2-7; 11 bases agree with TRBD2. Germline CDR1 MNHEY, CDR2 SVGAGI. CDR3 size: 13 residues. Trimming at V came to 6 bases and at J to 5 bases, leaving 3 bases not matched to a gene. The chain's CDR3 is CASRTSGVHEQYF. CDR3 nucleotide sequence: TGTGCCAGCAGGACTAGCGGGGTCCACGAGCAGTACTTC.

V usage is TRBV7-9 and J usage is TRBJ2-5; no reliable D call. Germline lookup yields CDR1 SEHNR and CDR2 FQNEAQ (reference sequence). CDR3 length: 14 residues. V lost 5 bases to trimming and J lost 5 bases, with 15 bases between them. CDR3 nucleotide sequence: TGTGCCAGCAGCACCGTACAGAGCCATGAGACCCAGTACTTC. It encodes CASSTVQSHETQYF.

At least ten counts were recorded for this clonotype. This chain connects TRBV11-2 to TRBJ1-6; D unresolved. Germline-derived CDR1 and CDR2 are SGHAT and FQNNGV. This CDR3 contains 14 residues. V lost 3 bases and J 9 bases, leaving 12 bases between the germline ends. Here the CDR3 reads CASSLGRGGSPLHF. CDR3 DNA: TGTGCCAGCAGCTTGGGCCGGGGAGGTTCACCCCTCCACTTT.

This clonotype was detected only a few times. The chain uses TRBV29-1 and TRBJ1-1; a weak D match, TRBD1 (5 bases). The CDR3 is 13 amino acids. Trimming stripped 6 bases from V and 5 bases from J, with 16 bases between. Germline-derived CDR1 and CDR2 are SQVTM and ANQGSEA. Written as DNA, the CDR3 is TGCAGCGTCAAAGCGGGGGGTGGGACTGAAGCTTTCTTT. It yields the protein CSVKAGGGTEAFF.

As to this clonotype: It may be a read error: a sequence one base away is much more abundant. The chain employs TRBV7-9 and TRBJ1-2; maybe TRBD1 (5 bases). The CDR3 sequence is 15 residues long. Germline values: CDR1 SEHNR, CDR2 FQNEAQ (reference sequence). CDR3 sequence reads: CASSRDAGLNYGYNF. The CDR3 DNA is TGTGCCAGCAGTCGGGACGCAGGACTCAACTATGGCTACAACTTC. Full variable domain (remainder filled in from reference TRBV7-9 and TRBJ1-2): DTGVSQNPRHKITKRGQNVTFRCDPISEHNRLYWYRQTLGQGPEFLTYFQNEAQLEKSRLLSDRFSAERPKGSFSTLEIQRTEQGDSAMYLCASSRDAGLNYGYNFGSGTRLTVV.

The chain links TRBV10-2 to TRBJ1-1; TRBD1 agrees at 8 bases. CDR1 and CDR2 (germline): WSHSY, SAAADI. The ends lost 3 bases at V and 10 bases at J; junction bases unmatched: 10. CDR3 length: 14 amino acids. The CDR3 is CASSDARGLLRAFF. For the CDR3, the DNA is TGCGCCAGCAGTGACGCCAGGGGGCTACTTCGAGCTTTCTTT.

Ten or more counts support this clonotype. V usage is TRBV12-3 or TRBV12-4 and J usage is TRBJ1-6, with D unclear. CDR3 length: 12 amino acids. The ends were cut back, 2 bases at V and 9 bases at J, with 5 bases in the middle. CDR3 sequence (DNA): TGTGCCAGCAGTTTATTAGGTTCACCCCTCCACTTT. This sequence encodes CASSLLGSPLHF.

This clonotype was found a few times. The chain combines TRBV7-2 with TRBJ1-2, with a tentative D call TRBD1 (6 bases). The CDR3 is made up of 15 amino acids. Trimming shortened V by 2 bases and J by 8 bases, and 18 bases separated the two germline ends. From germline, CDR1 is SGHTA and CDR2 FQGNSA. The CDR3 region has the DNA TGTGCCAGCAGCTTATATGGACCGGGGGCCGGAGGCTACACCTTC. Its protein is CASSLYGPGAGGYTF.

Only a few counts were recorded for this clonotype. This chain joins TRBV20-1 and TRBJ2-1; 9 bases line up with TRBD2. The CDR3 length is 15 residues. Germline CDR1 and CDR2: DFQATT and SNEGSKA (reference sequence). V gave up 0 bases and J gave up 12 bases; unmatched junction bases: 12. CDR3 loop: CSARDPGASGEGQFF. Here the CDR3 DNA reads TGCAGTGCTAGAGATCCGGGGGCTAGCGGGGAGGGGCAGTTCTTC.

This clonotype was recorded at least ten times. V gene TRBV5-6 combines with J gene TRBJ1-1; maybe TRBD1 (6 bases). V dropped 1 base and J dropped 0 bases, with 16 bases sitting between them. From germline, CDR1 is SGHDT and CDR2 YYEEEE. The CDR3 has 17 residues. The CDR3 coding sequence is TGTGCCAGCAGCTTGTTCAGGGGAAGGTTTATGAACACTGAAGCTTTCTTT. It is translated as CASSLFRGRFMNTEAFF.

This clonotype has at least ten counts. The chain has TRBV20-1 and TRBJ1-4; D ambiguous. In germline, CDR1 is DFQATT, CDR2 SNEGSKA (reference sequence). V was clipped by 3 bases and J by 6 bases, with 8 bases between them. This CDR3 region has 12 residues. The CDR3: CSASKRDEKLFF. The CDR3 DNA reads as TGCAGTGCTAGTAAGCGTGATGAAAAACTGTTTTTT.

This clonotype was seen many times. CDR3 bases: TGCGCCAGCAGCCTCCAGACAGGGAGGGAGAACATTCAGTACTTC. It translates to CASSLQTGRENIQYF. The genes are TRBV4-1 and TRBJ2-4; D may match TRBD1 or TRBD2 (7 bases each). The CDR3 is 15 amino acids. Germline lookup yields CDR1 MGHRA and CDR2 YSYEKL. V gave up 4 bases and J gave up 7 bases, with 17 bases separating them.

This clonotype was detected ten times or more. The chain has TRBV5-1 and TRBJ2-1, with D possibly TRBD2 on 6 matching bases. Germline CDR1 and CDR2: SGHRS and YFSETQ. The CDR3 has 15 residues. With 0 bases removed from V and 6 bases from J, the gap between germline ends came to 13 bases. CDR3 DNA: TGCGCCAGCAGCTTGGCGGGGGACCGAATCAATGAGCAGTTCTTC. Translation: CASSLAGDRINEQFF.